Listed below are T cell receptor beta chains from one sample, sequenced in a study of shared clonotypes between healthy human individuals. Some clones are missing from TCRdb's copy, which holds only in-frame ones; the method was immunoSEQ multiplex PCR. The sample yields some 1.1 million clones, approximately 80% seen once. The material sequenced was memory CD4+ T cells from PBMCs. These receptors were taken from a man aged 18 to 29 in good health. Some clones in this sample may be carry-over from other donors' samples. The CDR3 runs from the conserved cysteine through the conserved F or W. A D gene is named only where the DNA matches it firmly.

D: -
V: TRBV6-6
CDR3: CASSWALATYEQYF

D: -
V: TRBV5-1
CDR3: CASRSGGASGEQYF

D: -
V: TRBV29-1
CDR3: CSASEAEAFF

D: -
V: TRBV20-1
CDR3: CSALAREQYF

D: -
V: TRBV11-2
CDR3: CASSPNPGEYEQYF

D: -
V: TRBV14
CDR3: CASLDSSYEQYF

D: -
V: TRBV6-1
CDR3: CASSNGGDRAYEQYF

D: -
V: TRBV28
CDR3: CASRSPGGDHGYTF

D: TRBD1
V: TRBV7-9
CDR3: CASSPSIAGGLNQPQHF

D: TRBD2
V: TRBV5-1
CDR3: CASSLEGGRGDTQYF

D: -
V: TRBV7-2
CDR3: CASSSRVGGYEQYF

D: -
V: TRBV4-1
CDR3: CASSQGAQHEQFF

D: -
V: TRBV6-1
CDR3: CASSEPGADTQYF

D: TRBD2
V: TRBV7-9
CDR3: CASSLGTSGRALETQYF

D: TRBD2
V: TRBV27
CDR3: CASSPRLAGDNEQFF

D: -
V: TRBV6-1
CDR3: CASSGGWASGYGYTF

D: TRBD1
V: TRBV7-2
CDR3: CASSTGTGAGETQYF

D: TRBD1
V: TRBV7-2
CDR3: CASSLVAGGAEAFF

D: -
V: TRBV27
CDR3: CASSLVWGRETQYF

D: -
V: TRBV9
CDR3: CASSVPSGPPHSSTDTQYF

D: -
V: TRBV5-8
CDR3: CASSPYDGGYNQPQHF

D: -
V: TRBV30
CDR3: CAGEHTDEKLFF

D: -
V: TRBV21-1
CDR3: CASSKALQGENYGYTF

D: TRBD1
V: TRBV28
CDR3: CASSSTGGRTEAFF

D: -
V: TRBV14
CDR3: CASSQVGGPGEQYF

D: -
V: TRBV2
CDR3: CASHEARGYNEQFF

D: -
V: TRBV5-1
CDR3: CASSLQGYNEQFF

D: -
V: TRBV28
CDR3: CASSLNRVSGDEQYF

D: TRBD2
V: TRBV29-1
CDR3: CSAGGGPYEQYF

D: -
V: TRBV7-2
CDR3: CASSTDRVKPQHF

D: -
V: TRBV5-4
CDR3: CASSLAGFRTTYNEQFF

D: TRBD1
V: TRBV2
CDR3: CASRPTGGSSGYTF

D: -
V: TRBV18
CDR3: CASSPHKEDTQYF

D: -
V: TRBV18
CDR3: CASSPLDLSGNTIYF

D: TRBD2
V: TRBV30
CDR3: CAWSRGLAGGGNEQFF

D: -
V: TRBV6-6
CDR3: CASSYVGGGNYGYTF

D: -
V: TRBV30
CDR3: CAWSAGERVSYNEQFF

D: TRBD2
V: TRBV5-1
CDR3: CASSEGSSGRRYEQYF

D: -
V: TRBV15
CDR3: CATSRVGGLYTGELFF

D: TRBD2
V: TRBV28
CDR3: CASSLSSGRADTQYF

D: TRBD1
V: TRBV7-2
CDR3: CASSLAGTVLSSYEQYF

D: -
V: TRBV6-4
CDR3: CASSLTRDAGSGANVLTF

D: TRBD1
V: TRBV7-8
CDR3: CASSLRGLSSYEQYF

D: TRBD2
V: TRBV5-1
CDR3: CASSLGTSGETQYF

D: -
V: TRBV4-2
CDR3: CASSQGIWGEAPSYNEQFF

D: -
V: TRBV30
CDR3: CAWAFERESPLHF

D: TRBD2
V: TRBV5-1
CDR3: CASSLGAFSGTTANTGELFF

D: TRBD1
V: TRBV10-3
CDR3: CADADREETQYF

D: -
V: TRBV15
CDR3: CATSRDVGSTDTQYF

D: -
V: TRBV9
CDR3: CASSKSTGNYEQYF

D: TRBD2
V: TRBV7-3
CDR3: CASSLNGREGDEQYF

D: TRBD2
V: TRBV5-1
CDR3: CASSLAVAGGLDEQYF